A selection of T cell receptor beta chains follows, all from one sample in a study of CD8 T cells in Susac syndrome. Via MiXCR, TCRdb re-called the immunoSEQ multiplex PCR reads, giving one row per CDR3 protein. The profile shows some 200,000 distinct CDR3 sequences, about 95% of them singletons. Material for sequencing was CD4+ T cells from PBMCs. The receptors were gathered from a human donor in good health. CDR3s include the opening cysteine and the closing phenylalanine or tryptophan. Each record gives: V gene, J gene, D gene, clone size, CDR3 protein, CDR3 DNA. The D gene is left open where the match is weak. The size field is filled for only some rows; it gives once, few, many or a size class.

>TRBV5-7|TRBJ1-3|-|-
CASSLVGGSGNTIYF
TGTGCCAGCAGCTTGGTAGGAGGCTCTGGAAACACCATATATTTT
>TRBV12-3/TRBV12-4|TRBJ1-5|TRBD1|-
CASSYRDRGRQPQHF
TGTGCCAGCAGTTACCGGGACAGGGGCAGACAGCCCCAGCATTTT
>TRBV30|TRBJ2-7|TRBD1|-
CAWSVKGASGEQYF
TGTGCCTGGAGTGTTAAGGGGGCGTCGGGCGAGCAGTACTTC
>TRBV28|TRBJ2-5|-|few
CASRGSSRGKETQYF
TGTGCCAGCAGGGGGTCGAGCCGGGGGAAGGAGACCCAGTACTTC
>TRBV23-1|TRBJ2-1|-|-
CASSHGSRSEQFF
TGCGCCAGCAGTCACGGCAGCCGAAGTGAGCAGTTCTTC
>TRBV19|TRBJ1-5|-|-
CASSMTPDQPQHF
TGTGCCAGTAGTATGACCCCCGATCAGCCCCAGCATTTT
>TRBV7-2|TRBJ2-5|-|-
CASSLDGVQETQYF
TGTGCCAGCAGCTTAGACGGGGTCCAAGAGACCCAGTACTTC
>TRBV27|TRBJ2-5|TRBD1|-
CASRGQGQETQYF
TGTGCCAGCAGGGGACAGGGCCAAGAGACCCAGTACTTC
>TRBV30|TRBJ1-4|-|-
CAWSESNEKLFF
TGTGCCTGGAGTGAGAGCAATGAAAAACTGTTTTTT
>TRBV27|TRBJ2-7|-|-
CASSRRDRGPYEQYF
TGTGCCAGCAGTCGTCGGGACCGAGGACCCTACGAGCAGTACTTC
>TRBV5-1|TRBJ2-5|-|-
CASSSLLGRGETQYF
TGCGCCAGCAGCAGCCTATTGGGGCGGGGAGAGACCCAGTACTTC
>TRBV7-6|TRBJ2-7|TRBD1|-
CASSPADRGPYEQYF
TGTGCCAGCAGCCCGGCGGACAGGGGACCCTACGAGCAGTACTTC
>TRBV7-3|TRBJ2-7|-|-
CASSLTPSSSYEQYF
TGTGCCAGCAGCTTAACCCCCAGTAGCTCCTACGAGCAGTACTTC
>TRBV20-1|TRBJ2-7|TRBD1|-
CSANRQGSSYEQYF
TGCAGTGCTAACCGACAGGGTAGCTCCTACGAGCAGTACTTC
>TRBV9|TRBJ2-7|-|-
CASSVQGGEQYF
TGTGCCAGCAGCGTGCAAGGAGGGGAGCAGTACTTC
>TRBV2|TRBJ2-7|-|once
CASRPQGVGYEQYF
TGTGCCAGCAGGCCACAGGGTGTTGGCTACGAGCAGTACTTC
>TRBV9|TRBJ2-7|TRBD2|-
CASSETSGSFEQYF
TGTGCCAGCAGCGAAACTAGCGGGAGTTTCGAGCAGTACTTC
>TRBV15|TRBJ2-1|TRBD1|-
CATSGDSYNEQFF
TGTGCCACCAGCGGGGACAGTTACAATGAGCAGTTCTTC
>TRBV28|TRBJ2-4|-|-
CASRKQGNIQYF
TGTGCCAGCAGAAAACAGGGAAACATTCAGTACTTC
>TRBV6-6|TRBJ2-4|TRBD1|-
CASSIDRDTIQYF
TGTGCCAGCAGTATAGACAGGGACACTATTCAGTACTTC
>TRBV27|TRBJ2-7|-|-
CASKIRRDDSYEQYF
TGTGCCAGCAAAATCCGGCGGGATGACTCCTACGAGCAGTACTTC
>TRBV20-1|TRBJ2-3|TRBD1|-
CSARDPGQGTDTQYF
TGCAGTGCTAGAGATCCCGGACAGGGAACAGATACGCAGTATTTT
>TRBV20-1|TRBJ2-1|TRBD1|-
CSANRDSTYNEQFF
TGCAGTGCTAACCGGGACAGCACCTACAATGAGCAGTTCTTC
>TRBV29-1|TRBJ2-1|TRBD1|-
CSVARGRNNEQFF
TGCAGCGTAGCCAGGGGGCGCAACAATGAGCAGTTCTTC
>TRBV29-1|TRBJ2-1|-|-
CSLYEGVNAVSEQFF
TGCAGCCTTTACGAGGGTGTTAATGCTGTGAGTGAGCAGTTCTTC
>TRBV27|TRBJ1-5|-|once
CASSSSTDGQPQHF
-
>TRBV5-4|TRBJ2-2|-|-
CASSLTGRQNTGELFF
TGTGCCAGCAGCTTGACCGGGCGGCAGAACACCGGGGAGCTGTTTTTT
>TRBV5-1|TRBJ2-1|-|-
CASSLVQNQYNEQFF
TGCGCCAGCAGCTTGGTGCAGAACCAGTACAATGAGCAGTTCTTC
>TRBV30|TRBJ2-1|-|-
CAWSQYNEQFF
TGTGCCTGGAGCCAATACAATGAGCAGTTCTTC
>TRBV5-1|TRBJ2-3|TRBD1|-
CASSQGQGNTDTQYF
TGCGCCAGCAGCCAAGGACAGGGGAACACAGATACGCAGTATTTT
>TRBV20-1|TRBJ1-2|-|-
CSASRDGYTF
TGCAGTGCTAGCAGGGATGGCTACACCTTC
>TRBV4-3|TRBJ1-1|-|-
CASSHNTRGHTEAFF
TGCGCCAGCAGCCACAACACGAGGGGACACACTGAAGCTTTCTTT
>TRBV24-1|TRBJ2-1|-|-
CATSDWETGSYNEQFF
TGTGCCACCAGTGATTGGGAGACGGGCAGTTACAATGAGCAGTTCTTC
>TRBV3-1|TRBJ2-7|-|-
CASSQRGPAASSYEQYF
TGTGCCAGCAGCCAAAGGGGCCCCGCAGCGAGCTCCTACGAGCAGTACTTC
>TRBV12-5|TRBJ2-2|-|-
CASAPPRGELFF
TGTGCTAGTGCCCCCCCGCGTGGGGAGCTGTTTTTT
>TRBV7-9|TRBJ2-2|-|-
CASSSRNTGELFF
TGTGCCAGCAGCTCTCGGAACACCGGGGAGCTGTTTTTT
>TRBV3-1|TRBJ2-1|-|few
CASSQKGEQFF
TGTGCCAGCAGCCAAAAGGGCGAGCAGTTCTTC
>TRBV29-1|TRBJ2-1|-|-
CSVEQGPADDEQFF
TGCAGCGTTGAGCAAGGCCCAGCGGACGATGAGCAGTTCTTC
>TRBV29-1|TRBJ2-5|-|-
CSVAGFQETQYF
TGCAGCGTTGCGGGCTTCCAAGAGACCCAGTACTTC
>TRBV29-1|TRBJ2-4|-|-
CSVEISKNIQYF
TGCAGCGTTGAGATTTCCAAAAACATTCAGTACTTC
>TRBV20-1|TRBJ1-5|-|-
CSANPGAGDQPQHF
TGCAGTGCTAACCCAGGGGCTGGGGATCAGCCCCAGCATTTT
>TRBV9|TRBJ1-4|-|-
CASSANNRDGNEKLFF
TGTGCCAGCAGCGCGAATAACCGGGACGGTAATGAAAAACTGTTTTTT
>TRBV7-8|TRBJ2-7|-|-
CASSSGQQREGEQYF
TGTGCCAGCAGCTCGGGACAACAGCGTGAGGGGGAGCAGTACTTC
>TRBV20-1|TRBJ1-2|-|-
CSASRIGRSYGYTF
TGCAGTGCTAGTCGAATAGGACGGTCCTATGGCTACACCTTC
>TRBV30|TRBJ1-5|-|-
CAWRAQGDGQPQHF
TGTGCCTGGAGAGCCCAAGGTGATGGCCAGCCCCAGCATTTT
>TRBV7-3|TRBJ2-1|TRBD1|-
CASSFRTGGSNEQFF
TGTGCCAGCAGCTTCCGGACAGGGGGTTCAAATGAGCAGTTCTTC
>TRBV29-1|TRBJ2-7|-|-
CSVRGMYEQYF
TGCAGCGTACGAGGGATGTACGAGCAGTACTTC
>TRBV3-1|TRBJ2-1|TRBD1|-
CASSRGQGPNEQFF
TGTGCCAGCAGCAGGGGACAGGGACCAAATGAGCAGTTCTTC
>TRBV20-1|TRBJ2-7|-|-
CSARGGLGYEQYF
TGCAGTGCTAGAGGGGGACTGGGCTACGAGCAGTACTTC
>TRBV7-2|TRBJ2-5|-|-
CASRLQEGTETQYF
TGTGCCAGCAGACTACAGGAGGGAACAGAGACCCAGTACTTC
>TRBV4-1|TRBJ2-3|-|-
CASSQEGLVGINTDTQYF
TGCGCCAGCAGCCAAGAGGGTTTGGTGGGGATCAACACAGATACGCAGTATTTT
>TRBV9|TRBJ2-4|-|-
CASSVLGGTVGDIQYF
TGTGCCAGCAGCGTATTAGGGGGGACAGTCGGGGACATTCAGTACTTC
>TRBV29-1|TRBJ2-2|-|once
CSARRTANTGELFF
TGCAGCGCTAGGCGGACAGCGAACACCGGGGAGCTGTTTTTT
>TRBV29-1|TRBJ1-4|-|-
CSVGDGGGEKLFF
TGCAGCGTTGGTGATGGGGGAGGCGAAAAACTGTTTTTT
>TRBV7-9|TRBJ1-2|-|-
CASGGGSYGYTF
TGTGCCAGCGGGGGAGGGTCCTATGGCTACACCTTC
>TRBV28|TRBJ1-2|TRBD1|-
CASSSSGTGEVYGYTF
TGTGCCAGCAGTTCCTCCGGGACAGGGGAGGTCTATGGCTACACCTTC
>TRBV2|TRBJ2-1|TRBD1|-
CASSAAFGQDNEQFF
TGTGCCAGCAGTGCCGCTTTCGGACAGGACAATGAGCAGTTCTTC
>TRBV6-2/TRBV6-3|TRBJ2-6|-|-
CASSYLGGGANVLTF
TGTGCCAGCAGTTACCTGGGGGGCGGGGCCAACGTCCTGACTTTC
>TRBV25-1|TRBJ2-1|TRBD2|-
CASSGLVAGSNEQFF
TGTGCCAGCAGTGGCCTTGTAGCGGGATCGAATGAGCAGTTCTTC
>TRBV28|TRBJ2-4|-|-
CASIMGSTQGIQYF
TGTGCCAGCATCATGGGTTCTACCCAGGGCATTCAGTACTTC